A single sample gave rise to the 23 T cell receptor beta chains below, sequenced in a study of T-cell reconstitution after alpha-beta-depleted transplantation in children. Preparation of the TCRbeta library was carried out with unique molecular identifiers. MiXCR, run by TCRdb on the PCR reads, gives a single entry per CDR3 protein. The sample lists around 680,000 distinct CDR3 sequences, roughly 15% occurring once. Sequenced material: PBMCs from the stem cell graft donor, taken from the stem cell graft. The receptors come from a human donor who donated a stem cell graft to a child with acute myeloid leukemia.

This clonotype turned up a few times. This chain links TRBV11-2 with TRBJ2-3; 12 positions agree with TRBD2. Germline V gene sequence: CDR1 SGHAT, CDR2 FQNNGV. V lost 3 bases to trimming and J lost 6 bases; unmatched junction nucleotides: 13. The CDR3 is 18 amino acids. CDR3 DNA sequence: TGTGCCAGCAGCTTCTTGGCTAGCGGGGGGGCCAAGCGGGATACGCAGTATTTT. Its translation: CASSFLASGGAKRDTQYF.

This clonotype was seen a handful of times. The chain is built from TRBV11-2 and TRBJ2-1; D ambiguous. V dropped 0 bases and J dropped 8 bases, with 14 bases sitting between them. CDR1 SGHAT and CDR2 FQNNGV come from the germline V gene. There are 15 residues in the CDR3. The CDR3 sequence: CASSLEWSVMDEQFF. The CDR3 DNA is TGTGCCAGCAGCTTAGAGTGGTCGGTCATGGATGAGCAGTTCTTC.

This clonotype was seen repeatedly, ten times or more. Here the CDR3 DNA reads TGTGCCAGCAGTTACACGGGGCTCGTCTACGAGCAGTACTTC. Its translation is CASSYTGLVYEQYF. The chain uses TRBV6-5 and TRBJ2-7; D might be TRBD1 or TRBD2, each matching 5 bases. The CDR3 covers 14 residues. Germline V gene sequence: CDR1 MNHEY, CDR2 SVGAGI. The V end was cut by 2 bases, the J end by 3 bases, with 11 bases between.

This clonotype was observed at least ten times. The chain links TRBV5-1 to TRBJ1-1; 7 bases are shared with TRBD1. Germline values: CDR1 SGHRS, CDR2 YFSETQ. V was pared by 4 bases and J by 0 bases, with 0 bases of the junction left unmatched. The CDR3 length is 13 residues. CDR3 DNA: TGCGCCAGCAGCACAGGGGTGAACACTGAAGCTTTCTTT. It encodes CASSTGVNTEAFF.

This chain uses TRBV7-2 with TRBJ1-1; D call uncertain. Germline V gene lookup returns CDR1 SGHTA and CDR2 FQGNSA. V shed 5 bases and J shed 0 bases, with 7 bases lying between them. This CDR3 has 13 amino acids. The CDR3 loop reads CASSPYLNTEAFF. The CDR3 bases are TGTGCCAGCAGCCCATATTTGAACACTGAAGCTTTCTTT.

Turning to this clonotype: A read error may explain this, as a much larger clone is one base away. V usage is TRBV5-1 and J usage is TRBJ2-3, with unresolved D. Per germline, CDR1 SGHRS and CDR2 YFSETQ. The CDR3 loop spans 15 amino acids. V gave up 4 bases and J gave up 2 bases, with 14 bases separating them. In DNA form, the CDR3 reads TGCGCCAGCAGCCACAAGCAGACCTACACAGATACGCAGTATTTT. It is translated as CASSHKQTYTDTQYF.

This clonotype was seen a handful of times. This sequence joins TRBV6-7 and TRBJ1-3, with D unclear. TRBV6-7 is labeled an ORF, and its function is uncertain. Trimming took off 6 bases at V and 0 bases at J, with 9 bases between the two ends. The length of the CDR3 is 14 residues. The DNA for the CDR3 is TGTGCCAGCAGGGCGCGGCGCTCTGGAAACACCATATATTTT. Translating gives CASRARRSGNTIYF.

The chain uses TRBV20-1 and TRBJ2-1; 12 bases align to TRBD2. This CDR3 comprises 18 residues. V lost 5 bases to trimming and J lost 3 bases; unmatched junction nucleotides: 14. Germline V CDR1 and CDR2: DFQATT, SNEGSKA (reference sequence). The CDR3 DNA reads as TGCAGTGCTCCCAAAGGGTATCTAGCGGGGGGGCTCTACAATGAGCAGTTCTTC. Translated: CSAPKGYLAGGLYNEQFF.

This clonotype was seen a handful of times. The rearrangement joins TRBV7-9 to TRBJ2-7; 7 bases match TRBD2. This CDR3 has 14 amino acids. Trimming took 5 bases from V and 2 from J; bases not matched to a gene: 6. CDR1 is SEHNR and CDR2 is FQNEAQ in the germline V gene (reference sequence). The CDR3 sequence is CASSRTSATYEQYF. As DNA, the CDR3 is TGTGCCAGCAGCCGGACTAGTGCCACCTACGAGCAGTACTTC.

This clonotype appeared a few times. The CDR3 spells CSARGDRAGFYEQYV. DNA for the CDR3: TGCAGTGCTAGAGGGGACAGGGCAGGGTTCTACGAGCAGTACGTC. The chain employs TRBV20-1 and TRBJ2-7; TRBD1 agrees at 9 bases. Germline values: CDR1 DFQATT, CDR2 SNEGSKA (reference sequence). Trimming removed 1 base from V and 3 bases from J; junction bases left unmatched: 7. CDR3 length: 15 residues.

The chain employs TRBV5-5 and TRBJ1-4; weak D call: TRBD1 (6 bases). V lost 4 bases to trimming and J lost 4 bases, with 11 bases between them. The CDR3 extends over 14 amino acids. Germline V gene lookup returns CDR1 SGHKS and CDR2 YYEKEE (reference sequence). CDR3 residues: CASSHGQFNEKLFF. CDR3 nucleotides: TGTGCCAGCAGCCATGGACAGTTTAATGAAAAACTGTTTTTT.

This clonotype was counted at least ten times. The chain joins TRBV9 to TRBJ2-5, with 9 bases identical to TRBD2. Germline V gives CDR1 SGDLS, CDR2 YYNGEE. The CDR3 spans 15 residues. J gave up 0 bases and V 2 bases, and 2 bases lay outside the gene matches. The CDR3 region is CASSVSGGYQETQYF. CDR3 bases: TGTGCCAGCAGCGTTAGCGGGGGATACCAAGAGACCCAGTACTTC. The full variable domain, rest sourced from reference TRBV9 and TRBJ2-5, is DSGVTQTPKHLITATGQRVTLRCSPRSGDLSVYWYQQSLDQGLQFLIQYYNGEERAKGNILERFSAQQFPDLHSELNLSSLELGDSALYFCASSVSGGYQETQYFGPGTRLLVL.

This clonotype was observed at least ten times. The V gene is TRBV25-1, the J gene TRBJ2-1; unclear D gene. CDR1 is MGHDK, CDR2 SYGVNS, per germline. Trimming shortened V by 2 bases and J by 4 bases, and 3 bases separated the two germline ends. The CDR3 consists of 12 residues. The CDR3 DNA reads TGTGCCAGCAGTGAACGGTACAATGAGCAGTTCTTC. Its protein product is CASSERYNEQFF.

The V call is TRBV18, the J call TRBJ1-1; D call uncertain. V lost 3 bases and J 2 bases, leaving 13 bases between the germline ends. This CDR3 is built from 15 residues. Germline-derived CDR1 and CDR2 are KGHSH and LQKENI. CDR3 sequence: CASSPTTARNTEAFF. The CDR3 nucleotides are TGTGCCAGCTCACCTACCACAGCCCGAAACACTGAAGCTTTCTTT.

In this sample, this clonotype turned up many times. The rearrangement uses TRBV6-1 and TRBJ2-2; TRBD1 matches 11 bases. The J segment lost 7 bases and the V segment lost 8 bases, leaving 9 bases of the junction unmatched. The CDR3 length is 15 residues. Germline assignment: CDR1 MNHNS and CDR2 SASEGT. This CDR3 reads CASVPGQGESGELFF. The CDR3 nucleotides are TGTGCCAGCGTGCCGGGACAGGGGGAGAGCGGGGAGCTGTTTTTT.

This clonotype was seen at least ten times. CDR3 sequence (DNA): TGTGCCAGCAGGACAGCAACTAATGAAAAACTGTTTTTT. Its protein is CASRTATNEKLFF. The gene calls are TRBV27 and TRBJ1-4; weak D call: TRBD1 (5 bases). Germline V gene sequence: CDR1 MNHEY, CDR2 SMNVEV (reference sequence). This CDR3 is 13 amino acids long. V shed 6 bases and J shed 0 bases, with 5 bases lying between them.

This clonotype has more than one count but fewer than ten. The J gene is TRBJ1-2, the V gene TRBV6-2 or TRBV6-3; a weak D match, TRBD1 (6 bases). V gave up 5 bases and J gave up 8 bases, with 21 bases separating them. The CDR3 is 15 amino acids. Germline V gives CDR1 MNHEY, CDR2 SVGEGT. The CDR3 region has the DNA TGTGCCAGCAGTGGTTACCGGGACATCCTTTACGGCTACACCTTC. It encodes CASSGYRDILYGYTF.

The gene calls are TRBV24-1 and TRBJ2-3; D assignment may be TRBD1 or TRBD2 (5 bases each). With 8 bases removed from V and 2 bases from J, the gap between germline ends came to 10 bases. Germline V gene lookup returns CDR1 KGHDR and CDR2 SFDVKD. CDR3 length: 13 residues. The CDR3 here is CATTRDHTDTQYF. In DNA, the CDR3 is TGTGCCACCACCCGGGACCACACAGATACGCAGTATTTT.

Concerning this clonotype itself: A much larger clone lies a single base off, so this may be a read error. The gene calls are TRBV6-5 and TRBJ1-3; 7 positions agree with TRBD1. V shed 2 bases and J 3 bases; nucleotides not matched to a gene: 4. The length of the CDR3 is 15 residues. The V gene's germline CDR1 is MNHEY and CDR2 SVGAGI. The CDR3 reads CASSYDAGGGNTIYF. The CDR3 coding sequence is TGTGCCAGCAGTTACGATGCAGGGGGTGGAAACACCATATATTTT.

This clonotype has at least ten counts. The J gene is TRBJ2-1, the V gene TRBV5-1; 11 bases match TRBD1. Germline V lookup: CDR1 SGHRS, CDR2 YFSETQ. The V segment lost 4 bases and the J segment 7 bases; nucleotides outside the gene matches: 7. There are 15 residues in the CDR3. CDR3 amino acids: CASSPGTGGKNEQFF. The CDR3 DNA is TGCGCCAGCAGCCCCGGGACAGGGGGTAAAAATGAGCAGTTCTTC. Looking up the rest from reference TRBV5-1 and TRBJ2-1 gives the full variable domain: KAGVTQTPRYLIKTRGQQVTLSCSPISGHRSVSWYQQTPGQGLQFLFEYFSETQRNKGNFPGRFSGRQFSNSRSEMNVSTLELGDSALYLCASSPGTGGKNEQFFGPGTRLTVL.

V usage is TRBV27 and J usage is TRBJ1-4; TRBD1 agrees at 7 bases. The germline gives CDR1 MNHEY, CDR2 SMNVEV (reference sequence). The length of the CDR3 is 15 residues. The V segment lost 0 bases and the J segment 8 bases; nucleotides outside the gene matches: 6. The CDR3 DNA follows: TGTGCCAGCAGTTTATCGGTCCGCAGGGGGGAAAAACTGTTTTTT. Translated, it gives CASSLSVRRGEKLFF.

The chain combines TRBV12-3 or TRBV12-4 with TRBJ2-5, with 9 bases that match TRBD1. V shed 7 bases and J 4 bases; nucleotides not matched to a gene: 7. CDR3 length: 14 residues. The CDR3 coding sequence is TGTGCCAGCATCAACAGGGGGCACGGAGAGACCCAGTACTTC. It is translated as CASINRGHGETQYF.

The sample holds many counts of this clonotype. CDR3 region: CASSFSQGGTYNEQFF. The CDR3 DNA sequence: TGTGCCAGCAGTTTTTCACAGGGGGGTACCTACAATGAGCAGTTCTTC. This chain connects TRBV12-3 or TRBV12-4 to TRBJ2-1; 8 nucleotides align to TRBD1. The CDR3 covers 16 residues. V gave up 3 bases and J gave up 2 bases; unmatched junction bases: 6.